The 31 T cell receptor beta chains presented below share a single source sample, sequenced in a study of blood T cell repertoires in COVID-19. Sequencing was performed with immunoSEQ multiplex PCR; in TCRdb, only in-frame clones are kept and a portion is missing. The sample lists about 190,000 clones; roughly 90% were seen once. Input material: peripheral blood. The receptors here all came from a man in his fifties with acute or convalescent COVID-19.

The rearrangement links TRBV2 to TRBJ1-4; D possibly corresponds to TRBD1 (6 bases). CDR1 is SNHLY, CDR2 FYNNEI, per germline. The CDR3 covers 14 residues. V was trimmed by 6 bases and J by 5 bases, leaving 13 bases between them. The CDR3 protein is CASRVRGVNEKLFF. The CDR3 region has the DNA TGTGCCAGCAGGGTCAGGGGAGTGAATGAAAAACTGTTTTTT.

The chain has TRBV28 and TRBJ1-4, with D possibly TRBD1 on 5 matching bases. Germline CDR1 MDHEN, CDR2 SYDVKM. V lost 8 bases and J lost 5, with 12 bases in between. This CDR3 has 13 residues. The chain's CDR3 is CASGRAVNEKLFF. The CDR3 coding sequence is TGTGCCAGCGGCAGGGCAGTGAATGAAAAACTGTTTTTT.

The chain employs TRBV11-2 and TRBJ2-1; 7 bases agree with TRBD2. This CDR3 contains 12 residues. J was trimmed by 14 bases and V by 5 bases; bases with no gene match: 9. The germline V gene encodes CDR1 SGHAT and CDR2 FQNNGV. The CDR3 sequence: CASSLRDYREFF. CDR3 nucleotides: TGTGCCAGCAGCCTACGGGACTACCGGGAGTTCTTC.

The V and J genes are TRBV19 and TRBJ1-6, with 11 positions matching TRBD1. Germline CDR1 is LNHDA and CDR2 is SQIVND (reference sequence). Trimming at V came to 6 bases and at J to 9 bases, leaving 4 bases not matched to a gene. There are 14 residues in the CDR3. Here the CDR3 reads CASRPGQGGSPLHF. CDR3 DNA sequence: TGTGCCAGTAGACCGGGACAGGGGGGTTCACCCCTCCACTTT.

The chain combines TRBV5-6 with TRBJ2-4, with a tentative D call TRBD2 (6 bases). This CDR3 is built from 13 residues. Germline CDR1 and CDR2: SGHDT and YYEEEE. The ends were cut back, 3 bases at V and 7 bases at J, with 11 bases in the middle. The CDR3 bases are TGTGCCAGCAGCTCTCCGGGGGAGAACATTCAGTACTTC. This translates into CASSSPGENIQYF.

The rearrangement joins TRBV9 to TRBJ2-7; 12 nucleotides align to TRBD2. V dropped 4 bases and J dropped 2; count of bases not matched to a gene: 7. The germline V gene has CDR1 SGDLS and CDR2 YYNGEE. The CDR3 sequence is 16 residues long. DNA of the CDR3: TGTGCCAGCAGCCTCGGGACTAGCGGGTTCGCCTACGAGCAGTACTTC. It codes for CASSLGTSGFAYEQYF.

This clone appeared once. V gene TRBV6-1 combines with J gene TRBJ2-4; 10 positions match TRBD1. The CDR3 runs to 16 residues. Germline CDR1 and CDR2: MNHNS and SASEGT. J gave up 1 base and V 4 bases, and 4 bases lay outside the gene matches. CDR3 in DNA: TGTGCCAGCAGTGTCGGGACAGGGGAGGCCAAAAACATTCAGTACTTC. Its protein product is CASSVGTGEAKNIQYF.

This chain links TRBV11-3 with TRBJ2-7; D gene uncertain. The CDR3 is 13 residues long. Germline V lookup: CDR1 SGHNT, CDR2 YENEEA. V was cut by 2 bases and J by 1 base, with 6 bases left in between. CDR3 protein: CASSLSESYEQYV. The CDR3 bases are TGTGCCAGCAGCTTATCGGAGTCCTACGAGCAGTACGTC.

This chain joins TRBV18 and TRBJ2-5; 10 bases match TRBD2. CDR3 length: 16 amino acids. Unmatched junction bases numbered 5, after V lost 0 bases and J lost 4 bases. Germline-derived CDR1 and CDR2 are KGHSH and LQKENI. CDR3 in amino acids: CASSPPGLATGETQYF. The CDR3 nucleotides are TGTGCCAGCTCACCACCGGGACTAGCGACGGGAGAGACCCAGTACTTC.

The chain has TRBV19 and TRBJ1-1; D gene unclear. The CDR3 runs to 16 residues. In germline, CDR1 is LNHDA, CDR2 SQIVND (reference sequence). Trimming removed 1 base from V and 5 bases from J, with 17 bases in between. CDR3 region: CASSIVRQAARTEAFF. For the CDR3, the DNA is TGTGCCAGTAGTATAGTAAGGCAGGCCGCGAGAACTGAAGCTTTCTTT. The complete variable domain, with remaining parts taken from reference TRBV19 and TRBJ1-1, reads DGGITQSPKYLFRKEGQNVTLSCEQNLNHDAMYWYRQDPGQGLRLIYYSQIVNDFQKGDIAEGYSVSREKKESFPLTVTSAQKNPTAFYLCASSIVRQAARTEAFFGQGTRLTVV.

V is TRBV11-2 and J is TRBJ2-2, with D perhaps matching TRBD1 (5 bases). Germline loops: CDR1 SGHAT, CDR2 FQNNGV. The CDR3 extends over 15 amino acids. The ends were cut back, 4 bases at V and 2 bases at J, with 11 bases in the middle. The chain's CDR3 is CASSSRGSNTGELFF. As DNA, the CDR3 is TGTGCCAGCAGCTCTAGGGGTTCTAACACCGGGGAGCTGTTTTTT.

This clone was detected many times. This chain links TRBV7-2 with TRBJ1-2; D is perhaps TRBD1 (6 bases). The CDR3 contains 15 residues. CDR1 SGHTA and CDR2 FQGNSA come from the germline V gene. The germline V and J ends were trimmed by 5 bases and 4 bases, with 17 bases remaining between them. This CDR3 is CASSPETTGTYGYTF. The CDR3 DNA sequence: TGTGCCAGCAGCCCGGAAACCACAGGGACCTATGGCTACACCTTC.

This CDR3 reads CASSSQGALDEQYV. The CDR3 DNA reads TGTGCCAGCAGTTCGCAGGGGGCCCTCGACGAGCAGTACGTC. This chain links TRBV25-1 with TRBJ2-7; 8 bases align to TRBD1. This CDR3 has 14 residues. The ends lost 5 bases at V and 5 bases at J; junction bases unmatched: 8. Germline CDR1 MGHDK, CDR2 SYGVNS.

The chain uses TRBV4-3 and TRBJ2-2; D is perhaps TRBD2 (5 bases). Trimming stripped 0 bases from V and 6 bases from J, with 11 bases between. The CDR3 is made up of 15 amino acids. Looked up from germline, CDR1 is LGHNA and CDR2 is YSLEER. CDR3 protein: CASSQDGSGAGELFF. In DNA form, the CDR3 reads TGCGCCAGCAGCCAAGATGGGTCCGGGGCCGGGGAGCTGTTTTTT.

The chain combines TRBV19 with TRBJ1-5, with TRBD1 identical over 8 bases. The germline V gene has CDR1 LNHDA and CDR2 SQIVND (reference sequence). Unmatched junction bases numbered 8, after V lost 9 bases and J lost 4 bases. The CDR3 covers 14 residues. The CDR3 here is CASCGTGGNQPQHF. The DNA of the CDR3 is TGTGCCAGCTGCGGGACAGGCGGTAATCAGCCCCAGCATTTT.

This chain joins TRBV29-1 and TRBJ2-2, with D maybe TRBD2 (5 bases). Germline V gene lookup returns CDR1 SQVTM and CDR2 ANQGSEA. The ends were cut back, 6 bases at V and 1 base at J, with 15 bases in the middle. The length of the CDR3 is 15 residues. The CDR3 DNA follows: TGCAGCGTCTACTCTGCGGCGGGGAACACCGGGGAGCTGTTTTTT. This sequence encodes CSVYSAAGNTGELFF.

The V call is TRBV27, the J call TRBJ1-1; 11 bases fit TRBD1. V was clipped by 2 bases and J by 4 bases; unmatched bases: 6. The length of the CDR3 is 16 residues. Germline V gene sequence: CDR1 MNHEY, CDR2 SMNVEV (reference sequence). The CDR3 sequence is CASSLLVGQGVTEAFF. The CDR3 DNA is TGTGCCAGCAGTTTACTTGTGGGACAGGGGGTCACTGAAGCTTTCTTT.

V is TRBV7-8 and J is TRBJ2-7; TRBD2 matches at 11 bases. Trimming cost V 6 bases and J 2 bases; bases outside gene matches: 0. Per the germline V gene, CDR1 is SGHVS and CDR2 is FQNEAQ. The CDR3 is 13 amino acids. CDR3 region: CASRTSGAYEQYF. The CDR3 bases are TGTGCCAGCAGGACTAGCGGGGCCTACGAGCAGTACTTC.

The chain is built from TRBV28 and TRBJ2-7; 9 bases match TRBD1. J gave up 7 bases and V 5 bases, and 9 bases lay outside the gene matches. CDR3 size: 14 residues. Per the germline V gene, CDR1 is MDHEN and CDR2 is SYDVKM. The CDR3 spells CASSPGDRVKEQYV. The CDR3 coding sequence is TGTGCCAGCAGTCCCGGGGACAGGGTGAAAGAGCAGTACGTC.

The chain links TRBV4-2 to TRBJ2-2; 7 nucleotides align to TRBD2. From germline, CDR1 is LGHNA and CDR2 YNFKEQ. The CDR3 is made up of 16 amino acids. J was trimmed by 6 bases and V by 4 bases; bases with no gene match: 11. The CDR3 DNA reads TGTGCCAGCAGCCCCCGAATGCTAGCGGTTTCCGGGGAGCTGTTTTTT. Protein: CASSPRMLAVSGELFF.

This chain joins TRBV18 and TRBJ2-1, with TRBD1 matching 7 bases. Germline V gives CDR1 KGHSH, CDR2 LQKENI. The CDR3 sequence is 16 residues long. The J segment lost 6 bases and the V segment lost 1 base, leaving 9 bases of the junction unmatched. As DNA, the CDR3 is TGTGCCAGCTCACCACAGGGGGCGCTGGATTTCAATGAGCAGTTCTTC. This sequence encodes CASSPQGALDFNEQFF.

This CDR3 is CASSQDRFSNTPLHF. The CDR3 DNA reads TGCGCCAGCAGCCAAGACAGGTTCTCCAATACACCCCTCCACTTT. The chain joins TRBV4-3 to TRBJ1-6; D remains unclear. The V end was cut by 0 bases, the J end by 11 bases, with 14 bases between. The CDR3 extends over 15 amino acids. Germline V CDR1 and CDR2: LGHNA, YSLEER.

V and J are TRBV5-1 and TRBJ2-1, with a possible D match to TRBD2 (6 bases). Per germline, CDR1 SGHRS and CDR2 YFSETQ. The V gene lost 2 bases and the J gene lost 9 bases, with 15 bases spanning the gap. CDR3 length: 14 amino acids. The CDR3 spells CASSLGGPASEQFF. The CDR3 nucleotides read TGCGCCAGCAGCTTAGGAGGGCCTGCAAGTGAGCAGTTCTTC.

The chain uses TRBV18 and TRBJ2-1; TRBD2 matches at 7 bases. The CDR3 has 13 amino acids. The junction had 6 bases not matched to a gene; V was cut back by 6 bases and J by 7 bases. Germline CDR1 reads KGHSH; CDR2 reads LQKENI. The CDR3 bases are TGTGCCAGCTCCCCCGGACTAGGGAATGAGCAGTTCTTC. Translating it yields CASSPGLGNEQFF.

J is TRBJ2-3 and V is TRBV4-1, with D perhaps TRBD1 (5 bases). Germline V lookup: CDR1 MGHRA, CDR2 YSYEKL. The CDR3 has 17 amino acids. V dropped 2 bases and J dropped 6 bases, with 21 bases sitting between them. CDR3 sequence reads: CASSQLPGHQIPDTQYF. The CDR3 DNA sequence: TGCGCCAGCAGCCAACTTCCCGGACACCAAATTCCGGATACGCAGTATTTT.

The chain couples TRBV29-1 to TRBJ2-1; TRBD2 might be the D (5 bases). The V end was cut by 5 bases, the J end by 4 bases, with 12 bases between. CDR1 is SQVTM, CDR2 ANQGSEA, per germline. This CDR3 spans 13 amino acids. CDR3 region: CSVQKRTYNEQFF. Written as DNA, the CDR3 is TGCAGCGTTCAAAAGCGGACGTACAATGAGCAGTTCTTC.

CDR3 loop: CASRGTSLYEQFF. The DNA of the CDR3 is TGTGCCAGCAGGGGGACTAGCCTCTATGAGCAGTTCTTC. The chain recombines TRBV2 with TRBJ2-1; 9 positions agree with TRBD2. The CDR3 is 13 amino acids. The germline gives CDR1 SNHLY, CDR2 FYNNEI. Germline trimming cut 6 bases from V and 8 bases from J; bases unmatched to any gene: 5.

V and J are TRBV30 and TRBJ1-4; possibly TRBD1 for D (6 bases). Trimming pared 1 base from V and 4 bases from J, leaving 10 bases between. The CDR3 consists of 14 residues. CDR1 and CDR2 (germline): GTSNPN, SVGIG (reference sequence). The CDR3 DNA reads as TGTGCCTGGAGTGGGGGGACACGTAATGAAAAACTGTTTTTT. It translates to CAWSGGTRNEKLFF.

This chain connects TRBV5-1 to TRBJ2-1; no firm D call. The CDR3 covers 17 residues. The V gene lost 2 bases and the J gene lost 0 bases, with 15 bases spanning the gap. Germline CDR1 SGHRS, CDR2 YFSETQ. In DNA form, the CDR3 reads TGCGCCAGCAGCTTCTCCACTTTCCTAACCTCCTACAATGAGCAGTTCTTC. This encodes CASSFSTFLTSYNEQFF. Full variable domain (outside the CDR3, taken from reference TRBV5-1 and TRBJ2-1): KAGVTQTPRYLIKTRGQQVTLSCSPISGHRSVSWYQQTPGQGLQFLFEYFSETQRNKGNFPGRFSGRQFSNSRSEMNVSTLELGDSALYLCASSFSTFLTSYNEQFFGPGTRLTVL.

This chain links TRBV27 with TRBJ2-3, with TRBD1 matching 9 bases. The CDR3 is 18 amino acids. Germline lookup yields CDR1 MNHEY and CDR2 SMNVEV (reference sequence). Trimming cost V 0 bases and J 3 bases; bases outside gene matches: 10. In DNA form, the CDR3 reads TGTGCCAGCAGTTTATCGCACGGGACAGGGATACTGACAGATACGCAGTATTTT. Encoded protein: CASSLSHGTGILTDTQYF.

V gene TRBV27 combines with J gene TRBJ2-1, with TRBD2 as a possible D gene (5 bases). V was clipped by 2 bases and J by 9 bases, with 17 bases between them. Germline V gene sequence: CDR1 MNHEY, CDR2 SMNVEV (reference sequence). The CDR3 is made up of 15 amino acids. The CDR3 sequence is CASSLIRRGPREQFF. CDR3 nucleotides: TGTGCCAGCAGTTTAATTCGTAGAGGGCCTCGTGAGCAGTTCTTC.